This TCR beta chain was recovered during a study of T cells in localized non-small cell lung cancer. Overall study results and limits: Sequencing involved a lone tumor region, leaving heterogeneity possible. A denser population of T cells in blood accompanied longer overall survival. Adjacent lung tissue had a median approximately 57 of the top 100 clones found in the tumor. Uninvolved nearby lung showed the greatest T cell clonality, exceeding that found in tumor.

The ends were cut back, 5 bases at V and 4 bases at J, with 11 bases in the middle. Per the germline V gene, CDR1 is MRHNA and CDR2 is SNTAGT. The CDR3 sequence is 13 residues long. Sequencing was performed with immunoSEQ multiplex PCR; in TCRdb, only in-frame clones are kept and a portion is missing. The sample lists tens of thousands of clones, approximately 80% occurring once. For this clone: Its antigen is unidentified.

The material sequenced was peripheral blood, taken before any cancer treatment. This sequence was found in a female donor over 55 with stage II squamous cell lung carcinoma. J is TRBJ1-1 and V is TRBV6-4; no reliable D call. The CDR3 loop reads CASSTGEGTEAFF. CDR3 nucleotides: TGTGCCAGCAGTACTGGGGAGGGCACTGAAGCTTTCTTT.